A selection of T cell receptor beta chains follows, all from one sample in a study of human T cells and chemical hapten exposure. TCRdb analysed the RACE reads with MiXCR anew, one entry per CDR3 protein. The repertoire holds more than 150,000 distinct CDR3 sequences, with more than 25% as singletons. Material: whole blood, obtained in connection with sensitization to the hapten diphenylcyclopropenone (DPC). The receptor source for this set is a woman aged 30 to 39 with alopecia areata. Some clones in this sample may be carry-over from other donors' samples. The CDR3 runs from the conserved cysteine through the conserved F or W. A D gene is named only where the DNA matches it firmly. Clone size is shown for a subset of rows, as once, few, many or a class of expanded clone.

size,V,D,J,DNA,CDR3
.,TRBV28,TRBD1,TRBJ2-7,TGTGCCAGCAGGACTAACCGGGACAGTGTTCTATCTCAGTACTTC,CASRTNRDSVLSQYF
.,TRBV4-2,TRBD2,TRBJ2-6,TGTGCCAGCTTAGGCGGGGGATTCTCTGGGGCCAACGTCCTGACTTTC,CASLGGGFSGANVLTF
.,TRBV2,.,TRBJ1-5,TGTGCCAGCAGTGAGATGAATAGCAATCAGCCCCAGCATTTT,CASSEMNSNQPQHF
few,TRBV5-1,.,TRBJ2-6,TGCGCCAGCAGCCTCTCGGGTCGATCTGTGGCCAACGTCCTGACTTTC,CASSLSGRSVANVLTF
.,TRBV27,.,TRBJ1-5,TGTGCCAGCAGTTTGTGTCAGCCCCAGCATTTT,CASSLCQPQHF
.,TRBV12-3/TRBV12-4,.,TRBJ2-2,TGTGCCAGCAGCCAACAGGGACCCGGGGAGCTGTTTTTT,CASSQQGPGELFF
few,TRBV6-5,TRBD2,TRBJ2-5,TGTGCCAGCAGTGAGGGACTAGCGGGGGGTACACAAGAGACCCAGTACTTC,CASSEGLAGGTQETQYF
.,TRBV20-1,.,TRBJ1-5,TGCAGTGCTAGAGCCGCGCGCGGTCCGGTTCTAGGGCCCCAGCATTTT,CSARAARGPVLGPQHF
.,TRBV12-3/TRBV12-4,.,TRBJ2-3,TGTGCCAGCAGTTCCTATGGGCTCGGAGATACGCAGTATTTT,CASSSYGLGDTQYF
.,TRBV29-1,TRBD2,TRBJ2-7,TGCAGCGTGAAATGGACTAGCGGCTACGAGCAGTACTTC,CSVKWTSGYEQYF
.,TRBV11-2,.,TRBJ2-5,TGTGCCAGCAGCTTAAACCCCGGGACGCGAAGAGAGACCCAGTACTTC,CASSLNPGTRRETQYF
few,TRBV29-1,TRBD1,TRBJ1-1,TGCAGCGTTGAAGACACAGGGGACACTGAAGCTTTCTTT,CSVEDTGDTEAFF
few,TRBV9,.,TRBJ1-2,TGTGCCAGCAGCGTGGGGGTATTACGCGACTATGGCTACACCTTC,CASSVGVLRDYGYTF
.,TRBV18,.,TRBJ2-1,TGTGCCAGCTCCATGAGGGACCTAATCCAGTACAATGAGCAGTTCTTC,CASSMRDLIQYNEQFF
many,TRBV28,TRBD2,TRBJ2-3,TGTGCCAGCAGTTTGGGCGGGGGAGGGACCGATACGCAGTATTTT,CASSLGGGGTDTQYF
few,TRBV20-1,TRBD1,TRBJ1-1,TGCAGTGCTAGGTGGGACAGGGCCGGACGGAACACTGAAGCTTTCTTT,CSARWDRAGRNTEAFF
few,TRBV4-2,TRBD1,TRBJ2-1,TGTGCCAGCAGCCAAGATAGGGGACAGGGGTATGGTGAGCAGTTCTTC,CASSQDRGQGYGEQFF
many,TRBV11-1,.,TRBJ2-1,TGTGCCAGCAGCTTACGGGCCAACTCATACAATGAGCAGTTCTTC,CASSLRANSYNEQFF
few,TRBV20-1,.,TRBJ2-1,TGCAGTGCGCCACCAGTTTCACGGTCCTACAATGAGCAGTTCTTC,CSAPPVSRSYNEQFF
.,TRBV29-1,TRBD1,TRBJ2-1,TGCAGCGTTCGTAGACGGGACAGGGGATCCGAGCAGTTCTTC,CSVRRRDRGSEQFF
few,TRBV10-3,.,TRBJ1-6,TGTGCCATAGGGGCCGGGCTGAATAATTCACCCCTCCACTTT,CAIGAGLNNSPLHF
.,TRBV5-1,TRBD2,TRBJ2-2,TGCGCCAGCAGCCTCGTAGCGGGAGGGCCTGGCACCGGGGAGCTGTTTTTT,CASSLVAGGPGTGELFF
few,TRBV5-6,.,TRBJ1-2,TGTGCCAGCAGCCCGTCCAGGGTCGGCTACACCTTC,CASSPSRVGYTF
few,TRBV7-3,TRBD1,TRBJ2-2,TGTGCCAGCAGCGTTCAACAGGGGGCAGGGGAGCTGTTTTTT,CASSVQQGAGELFF
few,TRBV29-1,.,TRBJ2-5,TGCAGCGTTTTGGGTGGGGGAGAGACCCAGTACTTC,CSVLGGGETQYF
few,TRBV12-3/TRBV12-4,.,TRBJ2-7,TGTGCCAGCAGTTTAGCGCTAACCGACTACGAGCAGTACTTC,CASSLALTDYEQYF
few,TRBV10-3,TRBD1,TRBJ1-2,TGTGCCGTTAGACAGGGATGGAACTATGGCTACACCTTC,CAVRQGWNYGYTF
.,TRBV7-9,TRBD1,TRBJ2-5,TGTGCCAGCAGCTTAGCGAGACAGGGACAAGAGACCCAGTACTTC,CASSLARQGQETQYF
few,TRBV28,.,TRBJ2-4,TGTGCCAGCAGTTTTCAGGCAGGAGCCAAAAACATTCAGTACTTC,CASSFQAGAKNIQYF
few,TRBV28,TRBD2,TRBJ2-2,TGTGCCAGCTGTAGCGGGGGGGCTCCCGGGGAGCTGTTTTTT,CASCSGGAPGELFF
.,TRBV19,.,TRBJ2-7,TGTGCCAGTAGTATCCCGGGCCCCTACGAGCAGTACTTC,CASSIPGPYEQYF
few,TRBV2,.,TRBJ2-2,TGTGCCAGCAGTGAAGAGTACACCGGGGAGCTGTTTTTT,CASSEEYTGELFF
.,TRBV7-2,.,TRBJ2-1,TGTGCCAGCAGATCCGGGACTGCGCGGGCGGGTGAGCAGTTCTTC,CASRSGTARAGEQFF
many,TRBV7-6,.,TRBJ1-5,TGTGCCAGCAGCTTATACGGCGGTAGCAATCAGCCCCAGCATTTT,CASSLYGGSNQPQHF
.,TRBV20-1,.,TRBJ2-3,TGCAGTGCGGAGGAACGTTTCACAGATACGCAGTATTTT,CSAEERFTDTQYF
.,TRBV11-3,.,TRBJ2-3,TGTGCCAGCAGCCCCCGCGGGGTCGGCAGCACAGATACGCAGTATTTT,CASSPRGVGSTDTQYF
many,TRBV5-5,.,TRBJ2-1,TGTGCCAGCAGCCGAGGTGGTGAGCAGTTCTTC,CASSRGGEQFF
.,TRBV5-4,.,TRBJ2-3,TGTGCCAGCAGCTTGCCGGGAGCCACAGATACGCAGTATTTT,CASSLPGATDTQYF
.,TRBV6-2/TRBV6-3,.,TRBJ1-1,TGTGCCAGCAGCTGGAATTCTGAAGCTTTCTTT,CASSWNSEAFF
few,TRBV28,.,TRBJ1-1,TGTGCCAGCAGTTTATTAGCGCAGGAGGGAGCTTTCTTT,CASSLLAQEGAFF
few,TRBV29-1,TRBD2,TRBJ2-1,TGCAGCGTTACCAGGACTAGCGGGAGGTATGAGCAGTTCTTC,CSVTRTSGRYEQFF
once,TRBV12-3/TRBV12-4,TRBD2,TRBJ2-2,TGTGCCAGCAGTCCCCGGACTAGCGGGTACACCGGGGAGCTGTTTTTT,CASSPRTSGYTGELFF
few,TRBV2,TRBD1,TRBJ1-2,TGTGCCAGCAGTGAGGGGGGACAGGGATTCTATGGCTACACCTTC,CASSEGGQGFYGYTF